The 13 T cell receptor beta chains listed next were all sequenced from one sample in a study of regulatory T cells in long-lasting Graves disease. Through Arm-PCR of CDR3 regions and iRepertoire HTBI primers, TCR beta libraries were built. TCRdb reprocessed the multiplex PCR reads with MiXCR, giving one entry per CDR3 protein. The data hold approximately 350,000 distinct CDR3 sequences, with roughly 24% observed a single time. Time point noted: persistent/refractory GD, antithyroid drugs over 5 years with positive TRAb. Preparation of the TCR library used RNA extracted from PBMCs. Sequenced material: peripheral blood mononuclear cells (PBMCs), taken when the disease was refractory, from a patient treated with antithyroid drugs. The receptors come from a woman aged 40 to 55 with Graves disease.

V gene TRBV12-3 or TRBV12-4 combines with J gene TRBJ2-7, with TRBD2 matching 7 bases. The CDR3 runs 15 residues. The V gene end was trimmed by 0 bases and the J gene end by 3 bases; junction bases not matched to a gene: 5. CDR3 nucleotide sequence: TGTGCCAGCAGTTTAGCGCGGGGGAGGGGCTACGAGCAGTACTTC. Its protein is CASSLARGRGYEQYF.

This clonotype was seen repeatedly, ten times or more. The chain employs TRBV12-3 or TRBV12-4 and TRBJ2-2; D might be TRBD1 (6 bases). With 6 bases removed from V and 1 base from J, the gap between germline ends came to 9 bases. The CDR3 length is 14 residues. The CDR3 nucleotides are TGTGCCAGCAGACTCAGGGGGAACACCGGGGAGCTGTTTTTT. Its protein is CASRLRGNTGELFF.

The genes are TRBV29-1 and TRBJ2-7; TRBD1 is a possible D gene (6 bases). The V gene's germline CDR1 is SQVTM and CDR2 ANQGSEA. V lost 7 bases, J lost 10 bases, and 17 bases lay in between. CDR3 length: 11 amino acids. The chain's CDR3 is CSARLQGSQYF. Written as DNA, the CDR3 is TGCAGCGCCAGACTCCAGGGGAGTCAGTACTTC.

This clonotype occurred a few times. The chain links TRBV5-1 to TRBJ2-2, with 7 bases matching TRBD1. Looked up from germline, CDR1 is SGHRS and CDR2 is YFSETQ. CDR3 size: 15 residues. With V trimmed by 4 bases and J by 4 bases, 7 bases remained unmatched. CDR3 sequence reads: CASSADRVSTGELFF. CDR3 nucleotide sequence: TGCGCCAGCAGCGCTGACAGGGTCAGCACCGGGGAGCTGTTTTTT.

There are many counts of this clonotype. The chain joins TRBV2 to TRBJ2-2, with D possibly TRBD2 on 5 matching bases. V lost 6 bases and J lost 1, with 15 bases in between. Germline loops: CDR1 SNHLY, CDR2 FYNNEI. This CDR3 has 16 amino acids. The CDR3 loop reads CASSHRTRRNTGELFF. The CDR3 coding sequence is TGTGCCAGCAGCCACCGAACTAGACGGAACACCGGGGAGCTGTTTTTT.

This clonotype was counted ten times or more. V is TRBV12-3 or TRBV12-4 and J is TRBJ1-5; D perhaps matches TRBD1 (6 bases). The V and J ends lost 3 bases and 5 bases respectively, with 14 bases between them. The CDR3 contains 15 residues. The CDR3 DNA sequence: TGTGCCAGCAGTTTGGGGGGCGCGGATGATCAGCCCCAGCATTTT. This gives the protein CASSLGGADDQPQHF.

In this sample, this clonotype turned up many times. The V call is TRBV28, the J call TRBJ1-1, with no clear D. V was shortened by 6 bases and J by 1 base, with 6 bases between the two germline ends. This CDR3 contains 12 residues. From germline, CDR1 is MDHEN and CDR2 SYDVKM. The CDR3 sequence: CASSLQNTEAFF. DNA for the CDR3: TGTGCCAGCAGCCTACAGAACACTGAAGCTTTCTTT.

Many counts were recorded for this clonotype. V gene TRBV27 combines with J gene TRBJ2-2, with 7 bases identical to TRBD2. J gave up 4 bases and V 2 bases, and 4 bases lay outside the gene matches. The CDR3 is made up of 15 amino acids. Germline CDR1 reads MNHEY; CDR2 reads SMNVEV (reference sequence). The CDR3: CASSLRGEFTGELFF. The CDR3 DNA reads TGTGCCAGCAGTTTACGGGGGGAGTTCACCGGGGAGCTGTTTTTT.

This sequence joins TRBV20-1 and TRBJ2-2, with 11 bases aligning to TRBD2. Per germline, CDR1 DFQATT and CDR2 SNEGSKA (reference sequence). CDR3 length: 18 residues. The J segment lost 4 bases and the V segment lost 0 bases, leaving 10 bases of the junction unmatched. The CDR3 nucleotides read TGCAGTGCTAGAGACCCAAACCTTAGCGGGAGGGCCACCGGGGAGCTGTTTTTT. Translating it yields CSARDPNLSGRATGELFF.

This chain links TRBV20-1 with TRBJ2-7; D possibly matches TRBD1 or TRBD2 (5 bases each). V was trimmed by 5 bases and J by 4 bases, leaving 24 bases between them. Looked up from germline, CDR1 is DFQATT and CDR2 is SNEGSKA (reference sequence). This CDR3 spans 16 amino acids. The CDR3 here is CSAPGLERMGPYEQYF. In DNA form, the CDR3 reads TGCAGTGCTCCTGGTCTGGAGCGGATGGGGCCTTACGAGCAGTACTTC.

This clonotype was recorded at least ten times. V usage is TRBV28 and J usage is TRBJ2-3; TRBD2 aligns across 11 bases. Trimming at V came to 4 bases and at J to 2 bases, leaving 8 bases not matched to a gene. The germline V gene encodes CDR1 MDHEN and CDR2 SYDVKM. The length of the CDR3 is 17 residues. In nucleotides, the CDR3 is TGTGCCAGCAGTTCGCCCTTGGGACTAGCGGACACAGATACGCAGTATTTT. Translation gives CASSSPLGLADTDTQYF.

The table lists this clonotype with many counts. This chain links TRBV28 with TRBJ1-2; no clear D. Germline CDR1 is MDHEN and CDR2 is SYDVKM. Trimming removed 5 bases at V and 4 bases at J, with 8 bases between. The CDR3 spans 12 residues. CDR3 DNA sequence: TGTGCCAGCAGTCTTCAGGTCTATGGCTACACCTTC. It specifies CASSLQVYGYTF.

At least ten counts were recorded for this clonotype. CDR3 coding DNA: TGCGCCAGCAGCAGTATAGACAGGGGGCTTCCTGGGGCCAACGTCCTGACTTTC. This gives the protein CASSSIDRGLPGANVLTF. The chain combines TRBV5-1 with TRBJ2-6, with 10 bases fitting TRBD1. Unmatched junction bases numbered 9, after V lost 4 bases and J lost 2 bases. CDR3 size: 18 residues. In germline, CDR1 is SGHRS, CDR2 YFSETQ.